The 32 T cell receptor beta chains in this list originate from one sample, sequenced in a study of long-term antiretroviral therapy in people with HIV. The run of the v3.0 immunoSEQ assay was at survey level. Sequencing was performed with immunoSEQ multiplex PCR; in TCRdb, only in-frame clones are kept and a portion is missing. The sample yields fewer than 30,000 clones, about 80% seen once. The sample consisted of unsorted PBMCs, taken 0.7 years before starting antiretroviral therapy. The receptors were gathered from a young man with HIV.

The genes are TRBV11-2 and TRBJ2-2; D is uncertain. CDR3 length: 13 residues. The germline V and J ends were trimmed by 1 base and 4 bases, with 4 bases remaining between them. Germline CDR1 reads SGHAT; CDR2 reads FQNNGV. CDR3: CASSLVFTGELFF. CDR3 coding DNA: TGTGCCAGCAGCTTAGTCTTCACCGGGGAGCTGTTTTTT.

This clone was observed a handful of times. V and J are TRBV28 and TRBJ2-7, with TRBD2 identical over 7 bases. The CDR3 runs 14 residues. J lost 3 bases, V lost 5 bases, and 7 bases had no gene match. CDR1 and CDR2 from the germline V gene are MDHEN and SYDVKM. CDR3 coding DNA: TGTGCCAGCAGTCTCGCGGGAGAGGGCTACGAGCAGTACTTC. Protein sequence: CASSLAGEGYEQYF.

The J gene is TRBJ2-7, the V gene TRBV2; D might be TRBD1 (6 bases). This CDR3 is built from 13 residues. The germline V and J ends were trimmed by 3 bases and 3 bases, with 9 bases remaining between them. Germline V gene sequence: CDR1 SNHLY, CDR2 FYNNEI. The CDR3 loop reads CASSDQGSYEQYF. CDR3 sequence (DNA): TGTGCCAGCAGTGACCAGGGGAGCTACGAGCAGTACTTC.

The rearrangement links TRBV10-3 to TRBJ2-7; D not resolved. The CDR3 is 14 amino acids. Germline V lookup: CDR1 ENHRY, CDR2 SYGVKD. Trimming shortened V by 4 bases and J by 4 bases, and 14 bases separated the two germline ends. As DNA, the CDR3 is TGTGCCATCAGTGTCAACCCCGTAGGGTACGAGCAGTACTTC. Translated, it gives CAISVNPVGYEQYF.

The V and J genes are TRBV9 and TRBJ1-3; TRBD1 agrees at 7 bases. In germline, CDR1 is SGDLS, CDR2 YYNGEE. The CDR3 covers 17 residues. With V trimmed by 5 bases and J by 2 bases, 13 bases remained unmatched. The CDR3 here is CASSFSHRGQTGNTIYF. The CDR3, as DNA: TGTGCCAGCAGTTTTAGCCACAGGGGCCAAACTGGAAACACCATATATTTT.

CDR3 sequence: CASSYSRQTDTQYF. The CDR3 DNA reads as TGTGCCAGCAGTTACTCCCGGCAGACAGATACGCAGTATTTT. V is TRBV6-5 and J is TRBJ2-3, with D unresolved. V lost 0 bases, J lost 3 bases, and 7 bases lay in between. The CDR3 extends over 14 amino acids. The germline V gene has CDR1 MNHEY and CDR2 SVGAGI.

This chain uses TRBV9 with TRBJ2-3; TRBD2 matches 11 bases. Germline V gives CDR1 SGDLS, CDR2 YYNGEE. The CDR3 covers 16 residues. Trimming removed 7 bases from V and 0 bases from J; junction bases left unmatched: 7. CDR3 residues: CASGLAGGSSTDTQYF. The CDR3 coding sequence is TGTGCCAGCGGGCTAGCGGGAGGTTCTAGCACAGATACGCAGTATTTT.

This sequence joins TRBV7-9 and TRBJ2-3; no clear D gene. This CDR3 is 15 amino acids long. The V and J ends lost 4 bases and 3 bases respectively, with 14 bases between them. Looked up from germline, CDR1 is SEHNR and CDR2 is FQNEAQ (reference sequence). In DNA form, the CDR3 reads TGTGCCAGCAGCTCCGGGCCGCTACGTACAGATACGCAGTATTTT. Residues: CASSSGPLRTDTQYF.

In its sample, this clone ranks as medium-sized. The genes are TRBV4-3 and TRBJ2-1; the D is unclear. CDR1 is LGHNA, CDR2 YSLEER, per germline. CDR3 length: 11 amino acids. V gave up 5 bases and J gave up 8 bases, with 7 bases separating them. The CDR3 is CASSNGYEQFF. Written as DNA, the CDR3 is TGCGCCAGCAGCAACGGCTATGAGCAGTTCTTC.

This chain links TRBV12-5 with TRBJ2-5, with 11 bases identical to TRBD2. The V segment lost 3 bases and the J segment 1 base; nucleotides outside the gene matches: 4. Germline CDR1 reads LGHNT; CDR2 reads FRNRAP. The CDR3 sequence is 16 residues long. CDR3 DNA: TGTGCTAGTGGTTTAGGGACTAGCGGACTCCAAGAGACCCAGTACTTC. Translating gives CASGLGTSGLQETQYF. The full variable domain, its missing parts supplied by reference TRBV12-5 and TRBJ2-5, is DARVTQTPRHKVTEMGQEVTMRCQPILGHNTVFWYRQTMMQGLELLAYFRNRAPLDDSGMPKDRFSAEMPDATLATLKIQPSEPRDSAVYFCASGLGTSGLQETQYFGPGTRLLVL.

The gene calls are TRBV10-3 and TRBJ2-4; tentatively, D is TRBD1 (6 bases). Germline V CDR1 and CDR2: ENHRY, SYGVKD. The V end lost 6 bases, the J end lost 0 bases, and 12 bases lay between the germline ends. The CDR3 extends over 15 amino acids. CDR3 sequence reads: CAISPGVLAKNIQYF. CDR3 nucleotides: TGTGCCATCAGCCCAGGGGTTCTAGCCAAAAACATTCAGTACTTC.

This chain connects TRBV30 to TRBJ1-5; D perhaps matches TRBD1 (5 bases). Trimming took 2 bases from V and 6 from J, leaving 17 bases between them. The CDR3 covers 15 residues. Per germline, CDR1 GTSNPN and CDR2 SVGIG (reference sequence). The CDR3 sequence: CAWSQGDGVTQPQHF. CDR3 nucleotide sequence: TGTGCCTGGAGTCAAGGGGACGGGGTGACTCAGCCCCAGCATTTT.

The chain recombines TRBV10-3 with TRBJ2-5; the match to TRBD1 covers 12 bases. CDR3 length: 13 amino acids. The V segment lost 7 bases and the J segment 7 bases; nucleotides outside the gene matches: 4. The germline V gene encodes CDR1 ENHRY and CDR2 SYGVKD. In DNA, the CDR3 is TGTGCCATCAAACCGGGACAGGGGGCGACCCAGTACTTC. It specifies CAIKPGQGATQYF.

The chain combines TRBV4-1 with TRBJ1-5, with 10 bases matching TRBD1. The length of the CDR3 is 16 residues. Germline V CDR1 and CDR2: MGHRA, YSYEKL. J lost 3 bases, V lost 3 bases, and 5 bases had no gene match. The CDR3 sequence is CASSHIGQGDNQPQHF. In DNA form, the CDR3 reads TGCGCCAGCAGCCACATAGGACAGGGGGACAATCAGCCCCAGCATTTT.

This chain joins TRBV6-4 and TRBJ2-3, with TRBD2 identical over 8 bases. The germline V gene has CDR1 MRHNA and CDR2 SNTAGT. Trimming at V came to 0 bases and at J to 1 base, leaving 0 bases not matched to a gene. The CDR3 runs 15 residues. The CDR3 DNA reads TGTGCCAGCAGTGACTCGCGGGGGGGCACAGATACGCAGTATTTT. Translated, it gives CASSDSRGGTDTQYF.

The chain joins TRBV9 to TRBJ2-7, with D maybe TRBD2 (6 bases). Germline loops: CDR1 SGDLS, CDR2 YYNGEE. Deletions cut 2 bases from V and 1 base from J, with 13 bases between. CDR3 size: 15 residues. The CDR3 coding sequence is TGTGCCAGCAGCGTCGGGGGAAACCCTTCCTACGAGCAGTACTTC. Amino acid sequence: CASSVGGNPSYEQYF.

Turning to this clone: A junction end diverges from the germline sequence, so it may reflect a read error. The V call is TRBV10-3, the J call TRBJ2-4; perhaps TRBD1 as D (6 bases). Germline values: CDR1 ENHRY, CDR2 SYGVKD. CDR3 length equals 14 residues. The CDR3 bases are TGTGCCACCAGTGAGTCCCAGGGGAATATCATTCAGTACTTC. It yields the protein CATSESQGNIIQYF.

CDR3 sequence (DNA): TGCGCCAGCAGCCCCGACAGCGGGCGTGAAAAACTGTTTTTT. It translates to CASSPDSGREKLFF. The chain joins TRBV5-1 to TRBJ1-4, with D maybe TRBD1 (5 bases). Looked up from germline, CDR1 is SGHRS and CDR2 is YFSETQ. The CDR3 sequence is 14 residues long. Trimming removed 4 bases at V and 7 bases at J, with 14 bases between.

This chain joins TRBV27 and TRBJ1-1; TRBD1 matches 10 bases. CDR1 is MNHEY and CDR2 is SMNVEV in the germline V gene (reference sequence). With V trimmed by 5 bases and J by 6 bases, 6 bases remained unmatched. There are 14 residues in the CDR3. This CDR3 reads CASSRQGALAEAFF. CDR3 nucleotide sequence: TGTGCCAGCAGTCGACAGGGGGCCTTGGCTGAAGCTTTCTTT.

This chain uses TRBV7-9 with TRBJ2-7; weak D call: TRBD1 (5 bases). The CDR3 runs to 14 residues. Germline V gene sequence: CDR1 SEHNR, CDR2 FQNEAQ (reference sequence). Trimming shortened V by 5 bases and J by 0 bases, and 11 bases separated the two germline ends. The CDR3 sequence is CASSIPGFSYEQYF. CDR3 coding DNA: TGTGCCAGCAGCATTCCAGGGTTCTCCTACGAGCAGTACTTC. The full variable domain, rest sourced from reference TRBV7-9 and TRBJ2-7, is DTGVSQNPRHKITKRGQNVTFRCDPISEHNRLYWYRQTLGQGPEFLTYFQNEAQLEKSRLLSDRFSAERPKGSFSTLEIQRTEQGDSAMYLCASSIPGFSYEQYFGPGTRLTVT.

The V call is TRBV29-1, the J call TRBJ1-1; unclear D gene. Germline-derived CDR1 and CDR2 are SQVTM and ANQGSEA. V was clipped by 8 bases and J by 3 bases, with 16 bases between them. This CDR3 has 13 residues. This chain's CDR3 is CSISGRVDTEAFF. The DNA of the CDR3 is TGCAGCATCTCCGGGAGGGTGGACACTGAAGCTTTCTTT.

J is TRBJ1-3 and V is TRBV5-1; D perhaps matches TRBD1 (5 bases). V lost 1 base and J 0 bases, leaving 8 bases between the germline ends. The CDR3 has 15 amino acids. Per the germline V gene, CDR1 is SGHRS and CDR2 is YFSETQ. CDR3 loop: CASSLSGGSGNTIYF. The DNA for the CDR3 is TGCGCCAGCAGCTTGAGCGGGGGCTCTGGAAACACCATATATTTT.

The rearrangement links TRBV27 to TRBJ2-7; the match to TRBD1 covers 8 bases. The junction had 12 bases not matched to a gene; V was cut back by 5 bases and J by 3 bases. CDR3 length: 16 amino acids. Per the germline V gene, CDR1 is MNHEY and CDR2 is SMNVEV (reference sequence). The CDR3 DNA sequence: TGTGCCAGCAGTACTATCGGAGGACAGGGCCGCTACGAGCAGTACTTC. As protein: CASSTIGGQGRYEQYF.

The chain is built from TRBV6-6 and TRBJ2-4; D is perhaps TRBD1 (6 bases). This CDR3 is built from 13 residues. Between the trimmed V and J ends, which lost 5 bases and 4 bases, there was a span of 9 bases. Germline V CDR1 and CDR2: MNHNY, SVGAGI (reference sequence). In DNA, the CDR3 is TGTGCCAGCAGTGGGGACACGAAAAACATTCAGTACTTC. It encodes CASSGDTKNIQYF.

In its sample, this clone was seen once. V usage is TRBV2 and J usage is TRBJ1-2, with 8 nucleotides matching TRBD1. The germline CDR1 and CDR2 sequences are SNHLY and FYNNEI. The CDR3 is 13 amino acids. V shed 8 bases, J shed 8 bases, and the junction held 10 bases outside the gene matches. The CDR3, as DNA: TGTGCCAGCCTGACAGGGGTCGTTGTAGGCTACACCTTC. Its translation is CASLTGVVVGYTF.

This rearrangement joins TRBV27 to TRBJ2-7; D assignment may be TRBD1 or TRBD2 (6 bases each). CDR1 and CDR2 from the germline V gene are MNHEY and SMNVEV (reference sequence). V was shortened by 5 bases and J by 5 bases, with 22 bases between the two germline ends. The CDR3 is 16 amino acids. CDR3 sequence (DNA): TGTGCCAGCAGTCCCCTAGTAGGGGGGATCGGCGACGAGCAGTACTTC. Protein sequence: CASSPLVGGIGDEQYF.

This clone was found once. This rearrangement joins TRBV7-3 to TRBJ2-1, with D unresolved. The germline CDR1 and CDR2 sequences are SGHTA and FQGTGA. The germline V and J ends were trimmed by 5 bases and 0 bases, with 11 bases remaining between them. CDR3 size: 15 residues. The CDR3 here is CASSRAQSSYNEQFF. DNA for the CDR3: TGTGCCAGCAGCCGTGCTCAAAGCTCCTACAATGAGCAGTTCTTC.

This sequence joins TRBV4-1 and TRBJ2-1; D is unclear. V was cut by 1 base and J by 8 bases, with 18 bases left in between. This CDR3 has 16 residues. From germline, CDR1 is MGHRA and CDR2 YSYEKL. Written as DNA, the CDR3 is TGCGCCAGCAGCCAAGTACGACTGGTCAGAGGCGATGAGCAGTTCTTC. It yields the protein CASSQVRLVRGDEQFF.

The chain recombines TRBV4-1 with TRBJ1-1; D is uncertain. CDR3 length equals 14 residues. Per germline, CDR1 MGHRA and CDR2 YSYEKL. The V end was cut by 4 bases, the J end by 3 bases, with 12 bases between. CDR3: CASSLIREDTEAFF. Written as DNA, the CDR3 is TGCGCCAGCAGCCTAATTCGGGAGGACACTGAAGCTTTCTTT.

The V call is TRBV13, the J call TRBJ2-5; D is uncertain. The J call could be wrong; TRBJ2-7 is a better fit for the DNA end. CDR3 length: 15 amino acids. The V gene's germline CDR1 is PRHDT and CDR2 FYEKMQ (reference sequence). CDR3 sequence reads: CASSLEGQSSYEQYF. CDR3 coding DNA: TGTGCCAGCAGCTTAGAGGGCCAAAGCTCCTACGAGCAGTACTTC.

V usage is TRBV7-9 and J usage is TRBJ2-7; D not certain. V lost 3 bases to trimming and J lost 6 bases, with 9 bases between them. This CDR3 region has 12 residues. CDR1 and CDR2 (germline): SEHNR, FQNEAQ (reference sequence). CDR3 sequence: CASSFERSEQYF. CDR3 coding DNA: TGTGCCAGCAGCTTCGAACGGTCCGAGCAGTACTTC.

The V gene is TRBV6-5, the J gene TRBJ2-1; weak D call: TRBD2 (6 bases). Germline V lookup: CDR1 MNHEY, CDR2 SVGAGI. Trimming removed 8 bases at V and 8 bases at J, with 16 bases between. The CDR3 has 13 amino acids. The CDR3 region is CASGLLAGDEQFF. The CDR3 DNA reads TGTGCCAGCGGGTTACTAGCTGGCGATGAGCAGTTCTTC.